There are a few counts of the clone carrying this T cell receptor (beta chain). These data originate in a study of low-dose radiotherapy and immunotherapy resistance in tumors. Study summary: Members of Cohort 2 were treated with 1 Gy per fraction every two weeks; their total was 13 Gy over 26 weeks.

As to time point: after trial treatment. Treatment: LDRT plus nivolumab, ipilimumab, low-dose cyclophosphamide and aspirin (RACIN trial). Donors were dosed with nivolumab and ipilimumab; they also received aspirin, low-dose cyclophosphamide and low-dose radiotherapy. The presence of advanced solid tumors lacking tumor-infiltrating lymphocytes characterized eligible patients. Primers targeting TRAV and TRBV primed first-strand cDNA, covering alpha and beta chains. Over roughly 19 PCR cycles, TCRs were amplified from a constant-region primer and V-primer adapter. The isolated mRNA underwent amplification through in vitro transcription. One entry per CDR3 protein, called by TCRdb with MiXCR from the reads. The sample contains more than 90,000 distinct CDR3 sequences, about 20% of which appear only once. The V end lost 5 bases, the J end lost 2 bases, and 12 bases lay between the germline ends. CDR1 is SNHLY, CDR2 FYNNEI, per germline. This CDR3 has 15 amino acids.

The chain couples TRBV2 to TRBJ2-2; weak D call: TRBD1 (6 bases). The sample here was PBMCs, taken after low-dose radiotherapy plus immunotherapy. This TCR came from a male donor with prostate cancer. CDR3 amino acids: CASSSQGTNTGELFF. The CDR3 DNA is TGTGCCAGCAGTTCACAGGGTACAAACACCGGGGAGCTGTTTTTT.